This T cell receptor beta chain was retrieved from a study of cytomegalovirus exposure and HLA in healthy donors. As concerns this clone: The antigen is not known.

The PCR was carried out with 60 Vbeta primers and 13 Jbeta primers. The protocol was immunoSEQ multiplex PCR, while the TCRdb copy is restricted to in-frame clones and leaves out a portion. The sample lists fewer than 250,000 clones, roughly 82% occurring once. Study-level findings and limits: A highly shared variant cluster was judged a likely technical artifact. The study listed 150 to 200 cytomegalovirus-associated TCR beta chains. As a later analysis showed, a missense DCLRE1C variant was linked to trimming of TCR beta V- and J-genes. Follow-up analysis seemed to connect common viral pathogens with several of the most significant clusters identified.

The sample taken for sequencing was PBMCs. This TCR came from a man aged 35-49 years in good health and CMV-seropositive.

The CDR3 here is CASSRRAGTSGTGELFF. Here the CDR3 DNA reads TGTGCCAGCAGCCGACGAGCAGGGACTAGCGGAACCGGGGAGCTGTTTTTT. The rearrangement links TRBV7-2 to TRBJ2-2; 11 bases agree with TRBD2. Trimming removed 5 bases from V and 5 bases from J; junction bases left unmatched: 10. This CDR3 has 17 residues. Germline assignment: CDR1 SGHTA and CDR2 FQGNSA.